The rows below give T cell receptor beta chains drawn from one sample of a study of beta chain features in type 1 diabetes. Generated by immunoSEQ multiplex PCR, the TCRdb table keeps only in-frame clones and is missing some. Of under 400,000 clones listed, less than 20% are singletons. The sample comprised naive CD4+ T cells from blood. Receptors originate from a young woman in good health. Each CDR3 is given with its conserved first and last residue. Fields, in order: V gene, D gene, clone size, J gene, CDR3 length, CDR3 DNA, CDR3 protein. D genes are given only for firm matches. Size is omitted from some rows. Given values are once, few, many or a class for expanded clones.

V gene: TRBV7-9
D gene: TRBD1
clone size: NA
J gene: TRBJ1-2
CDR3 length: 13
CDR3 DNA: TGTGCCAGCAGCATTGGGACAGGGGATGGCTACACCTTC
CDR3 protein: CASSIGTGDGYTF

V gene: TRBV10-3
D gene: TRBD2
clone size: few
J gene: TRBJ2-7
CDR3 length: 15
CDR3 DNA: TGTGCCATCAGGACTAGCGGGGGGAGCTCCTACGAGCAGTACTTC
CDR3 protein: CAIRTSGGSSYEQYF

V gene: TRBV7-2
D gene: NA
clone size: NA
J gene: TRBJ1-5
CDR3 length: 16
CDR3 DNA: TGTGCCAGCAGCTTAGATGCCGGGGGAAGCAATCAGCCCCAGCATTTT
CDR3 protein: CASSLDAGGSNQPQHF

V gene: TRBV7-3
D gene: NA
clone size: NA
J gene: TRBJ2-3
CDR3 length: 16
CDR3 DNA: TGTGCCAGCAGCTCCAACGTCGGCGGCCGCACAGATACGCAGTATTTT
CDR3 protein: CASSSNVGGRTDTQYF

V gene: TRBV30
D gene: NA
clone size: NA
J gene: TRBJ1-2
CDR3 length: 13
CDR3 DNA: TGTGCCTGGAGTGGCGGAGCTAACTATGGCTACACCTTC
CDR3 protein: CAWSGGANYGYTF

V gene: TRBV7-2
D gene: TRBD2
clone size: NA
J gene: TRBJ2-1
CDR3 length: 16
CDR3 DNA: TGTGCCAGCAGCCAAACTAGCGGGTCGGGATACAATGAGCAGTTCTTC
CDR3 protein: CASSQTSGSGYNEQFF

V gene: TRBV7-9
D gene: TRBD1
clone size: NA
J gene: TRBJ1-5
CDR3 length: 15
CDR3 DNA: TGTGCCAGCAGCGAGGGACAGGGGTTGGGTCAGCCCCAGCATTTT
CDR3 protein: CASSEGQGLGQPQHF

V gene: TRBV14
D gene: NA
clone size: NA
J gene: TRBJ1-1
CDR3 length: 14
CDR3 DNA: TGTGCCAGCAGCCGGGCAGACGTACACACTGAAGCTTTCTTT
CDR3 protein: CASSRADVHTEAFF

V gene: TRBV11-2
D gene: NA
clone size: NA
J gene: TRBJ1-4
CDR3 length: 13
CDR3 DNA: TGTGCCAGCACCCGGGTCCTTAATGAAAAACTGTTTTTT
CDR3 protein: CASTRVLNEKLFF

V gene: TRBV5-1
D gene: NA
clone size: NA
J gene: TRBJ2-5
CDR3 length: 14
CDR3 DNA: TGCGCCAGCAGCTCCCCAGGGGCCCGGGAGACCCAGTACTTC
CDR3 protein: CASSSPGARETQYF

V gene: TRBV7-8
D gene: TRBD2
clone size: NA
J gene: TRBJ2-2
CDR3 length: 16
CDR3 DNA: TGTGCCAGCAGCTTAGGGACTAGCGGGAGTGTCGGGGAGCTGTTTTTT
CDR3 protein: CASSLGTSGSVGELFF

V gene: TRBV5-1
D gene: NA
clone size: NA
J gene: TRBJ2-1
CDR3 length: 15
CDR3 DNA: TGCGCCAGCAGCTGGGGGAGGCTGTCCTACAATGAGCAGTTCTTC
CDR3 protein: CASSWGRLSYNEQFF

V gene: TRBV4-2
D gene: TRBD2
clone size: few
J gene: TRBJ2-7
CDR3 length: 17
CDR3 DNA: TGTGCCAGCAGCCAAGAGGGACTAGCGGGCACCTCCTACGAGCAGTACTTC
CDR3 protein: CASSQEGLAGTSYEQYF

V gene: TRBV9
D gene: NA
clone size: NA
J gene: TRBJ2-1
CDR3 length: 15
CDR3 DNA: TGTGCCAGCAGCCCCTCGCATCGCGGGATCAATGAGCAGTTCTTC
CDR3 protein: CASSPSHRGINEQFF

V gene: TRBV5-1
D gene: NA
clone size: NA
J gene: TRBJ2-6
CDR3 length: 18
CDR3 DNA: TGCGCCAGCAGCTTGGTCCAGGGACAAAACTCTGGGGCCAACGTCCTGACTTTC
CDR3 protein: CASSLVQGQNSGANVLTF

V gene: TRBV30
D gene: NA
clone size: few
J gene: TRBJ1-1
CDR3 length: 13
CDR3 DNA: TGTGCCTGGAGTGCCGGAGCGAACACTGAAGCTTTCTTT
CDR3 protein: CAWSAGANTEAFF

V gene: TRBV5-4
D gene: NA
clone size: few
J gene: TRBJ1-1
CDR3 length: 14
CDR3 DNA: TGTGCCAGCAGCCCCCCCGGAGTGGCCACTGAAGCTTTCTTT
CDR3 protein: CASSPPGVATEAFF

V gene: TRBV29-1
D gene: NA
clone size: few
J gene: TRBJ1-2
CDR3 length: 13
CDR3 DNA: TGCAGCGTTGCAGCGGGGGTAGGGGATGGCTACACCTTC
CDR3 protein: CSVAAGVGDGYTF

V gene: TRBV4-1
D gene: TRBD1
clone size: few
J gene: TRBJ2-7
CDR3 length: 16
CDR3 DNA: TGCGCCAGCAGCCAAGACCTACAGGGGCTCCTCAGCGAGCAGTACTTC
CDR3 protein: CASSQDLQGLLSEQYF

V gene: TRBV5-4
D gene: NA
clone size: few
J gene: TRBJ1-4
CDR3 length: 15
CDR3 DNA: TGTGCCAGCAGCCCTACCGGCTTTACGGGAGGAAAACTGTTTTTT
CDR3 protein: CASSPTGFTGGKLFF

V gene: TRBV27
D gene: NA
clone size: NA
J gene: TRBJ1-5
CDR3 length: 15
CDR3 DNA: TGTGCCAGCAGTTTATCTGGGCTCCAATATCAGCCCCAGCATTTT
CDR3 protein: CASSLSGLQYQPQHF

V gene: TRBV7-2
D gene: NA
clone size: NA
J gene: TRBJ2-1
CDR3 length: 16
CDR3 DNA: TGTGCCAGCAGCTTGGGTGGTGCAGGCTCCTACAATGAGCAGTTCTTC
CDR3 protein: CASSLGGAGSYNEQFF

V gene: TRBV7-9
D gene: NA
clone size: NA
J gene: TRBJ1-2
CDR3 length: 11
CDR3 DNA: TGTGCCAGCAGTTCGAACTATGGCTACACCTTC
CDR3 protein: CASSSNYGYTF

V gene: TRBV18
D gene: NA
clone size: NA
J gene: TRBJ2-5
CDR3 length: 15
CDR3 DNA: TGTGCCAGCTCACTCTCAGCAGGGGTGAAAGAGACCCAGTACTTC
CDR3 protein: CASSLSAGVKETQYF

V gene: TRBV9
D gene: TRBD2
clone size: NA
J gene: TRBJ2-7
CDR3 length: 14
CDR3 DNA: TGTGCCAGCAGCGAGGGACTAGCGGGCTACGAGCAGTACTTC
CDR3 protein: CASSEGLAGYEQYF

V gene: TRBV7-9
D gene: TRBD1
clone size: few
J gene: TRBJ1-4
CDR3 length: 16
CDR3 DNA: TGTGCCAGCAGCCTTAGGGCCACAGGGGGCATCGAAAAACTGTTTTTT
CDR3 protein: CASSLRATGGIEKLFF

V gene: TRBV6-6
D gene: NA
clone size: few
J gene: TRBJ2-3
CDR3 length: 13
CDR3 DNA: TGTGCCAGCAGTTTTCCTAGCACAGATACGCAGTATTTT
CDR3 protein: CASSFPSTDTQYF